The 8 T cell receptor beta chains given below trace back to one sample, sequenced in a study of cytomegalovirus exposure and HLA in healthy donors. The PCR made use of 60 Vbeta and 13 Jbeta primers. Clones were sequenced by immunoSEQ multiplex PCR, and TCRdb holds only the in-frame ones, with some missing. The sample has 200,000 to 250,000 clones; less than 85% are singletons. Sequencing was performed on PBMCs. The receptors shown here come from a man in his late teens or twenties in good health and CMV-seronegative.

This rearrangement joins TRBV30 to TRBJ2-1; 9 bases agree with TRBD2. The CDR3 totals 15 residues. CDR1 GTSNPN and CDR2 SVGIG come from the germline V gene (reference sequence). Trimming took 4 bases from V and 6 from J; bases not matched to a gene: 10. CDR3 in amino acids: CAWMGAGGPGNEQFF. The CDR3 DNA reads TGTGCCTGGATGGGGGCGGGAGGGCCCGGCAATGAGCAGTTCTTC.

This clone was seen a few times. The chain is built from TRBV27 and TRBJ1-1, with TRBD1 matching 10 bases. V dropped 8 bases and J dropped 3; count of bases not matched to a gene: 6. CDR3 length: 14 residues. CDR1 is MNHEY and CDR2 is SMNVEV in the germline V gene (reference sequence). CDR3 DNA sequence: TGTGCCAGCCGAGGGACAGGGGTGTACACTGAAGCTTTCTTT. It is translated as CASRGTGVYTEAFF.

On this clone itself: The sample carries other DNA sequences with the same CDR3. The V and J genes are TRBV9 and TRBJ2-5, with D hard to call. V was trimmed by 0 bases and J by 1 base, leaving 7 bases between them. CDR1 is SGDLS and CDR2 is YYNGEE in the germline V gene. The CDR3 totals 14 residues. Here the CDR3 DNA reads TGTGCCAGCAGCGTAGGGAGCGTCCAAGAGACCCAGTACTTC. This gives the protein CASSVGSVQETQYF.

This sequence joins TRBV12-5 and TRBJ2-5; D not resolved. The DNA end is a closer match to TRBJ2-7, so the J assignment may be wrong. Germline assignment: CDR1 LGHNT and CDR2 FRNRAP. There are 13 residues in the CDR3. Here the CDR3 DNA reads TGTGCTAGTGGTTCCCCTAGCTCCTACGAGCAGTACTTC. It translates to CASGSPSSYEQYF.

This clone was seen a few times. The chain has TRBV7-9 and TRBJ2-3, with 10 bases fitting TRBD2. The CDR3 is 15 amino acids. Germline V gene lookup returns CDR1 SEHNR and CDR2 FQNEAQ (reference sequence). V shed 5 bases, J shed 1 base, and the junction held 3 bases outside the gene matches. The CDR3 coding sequence is TGTGCCAGCAGCCGACTAGCGGGCCGCACAGATACGCAGTATTTT. It encodes CASSRLAGRTDTQYF.

The chain recombines TRBV19 with TRBJ1-1; possibly TRBD1 for D (6 bases). V dropped 5 bases and J dropped 1 base, with 14 bases sitting between them. Looked up from germline, CDR1 is LNHDA and CDR2 is SQIVND (reference sequence). The CDR3 contains 15 residues. As DNA, the CDR3 is TGTGCCAGTAGTTCATCCGGGACACAGAACACTGAAGCTTTCTTT. Translated: CASSSSGTQNTEAFF.

In its sample, this clone was seen once. The V and J genes are TRBV21-1 and TRBJ1-4; the D call TRBD1 from the table was never checked on the DNA. TRBV21-1 constitutes a pseudogene. This CDR3 comprises 15 residues. The chain's CDR3 is CASSKRRQSNEKLFF. DNA for the CDR3: TGTGCCAGCAGCAAACGGCGACAGTCTAATGAAAAACTGTTTTTT.

V gene TRBV29-1 combines with J gene TRBJ1-2; no definite D call. CDR1 is SQVTM, CDR2 ANQGSEA, per germline. Trimming took off 4 bases at V and 8 bases at J, with 5 bases between the two ends. The CDR3 runs to 9 residues. CDR3 coding DNA: TGCAGCGTTGCCCCGGGCTACACCTTC. Its translation: CSVAPGYTF. Combining the CDR3 with reference TRBV29-1 and TRBJ1-2 gives the whole variable domain SAVISQKPSRDICQRGTSLTIQCQVDSQVTMMFWYRQQPGQSLTLIATANQGSEATYESGFVIDKFPISRPNLTFSTLTVSNMSPEDSSIYLCSVAPGYTFGSGTRLTVV.